The present entry profiles one TCR beta chain with its context. This clonotype was seen more than once but under ten times. The antigen this receptor binds is unknown. Per-base qualities were not stored, and no clone one base away is much larger. Read against the paper, the sample's treatment or condition label means: live attenuated yellow fever vaccine strain. At every blood-draw timepoint, two biological replicates of bulk PBMCs were collected. PBMCs were isolated from peripheral blood using a standard Ficoll-Paque protocol. TriZol was used to extract RNA from bulk PBMCs, CD4 and CD8 fractions, and dextramer-positive and dextramer-negative fractions. These data are taken from a study of T cells after yellow fever vaccination (dated by TCRdb to between 2017 and 2020). About the investigation overall: Libraries from fractions with low cell numbers were prepared with the SMART-Seq v4 Ultra Low Input RNA kit. Bulk TCR alpha and beta repertoires were sequenced longitudinally to track T-cell clones before and after primary and booster YFV17D yellow fever vaccination. The cohort comprised two healthy male donors, one aged 18 to 30 and one aged 30 to 40 years. Blood samples were taken at several timepoints before and after primary and secondary immunization, and bulk PBMC replicates and cell subsets were isolated.

Broad study findings and their caveats: The secondary T-cell response was found to be weaker but faster than the primary response, with a peak reached on day 5 rather than on day 15. A small fraction of clonotypes showed up in both the CD4 and CD8 compartments, probably as a result of convergent recombination. Computational filtering was required because FACS-sorted repertoires could contain abundant contaminating clonotypes from the bulk population. After the booster, most of the clones that had expanded following primary vaccination were detected again (just under 97% of CD4 and around 88% of CD8), which suggests that memory was broadly maintained. Only a couple of donors were included in the study, so the extent to which the findings can be generalized is limited.

There are 15 amino acids in the CDR3, from cysteine to phenylalanine inclusive. Here the CDR3 DNA is all that survives: 45 bases in frame from base 1. Trimming at the junction amounts to 8 bases on V and 1 base on J, and the germline ends lie 16 bases apart. The germline V gene specifies SGHDN as CDR1 and FVKESK as CDR2. Sequencing was carried out with an Illumina NovaSeq 6000. Synthesis of TCR cDNA relied on 5'RACE template switching, a step that introduced a universal primer site along with unique molecular identifiers. Priming for cDNA synthesis came from both the TCR alpha and TCR beta constant segments. Two PCR steps were used to amplify libraries, with sample barcodes and sequencing adapters being added in the second step. Sequencing of libraries was done on Illumina HiSeq 2500 (2x100 bp) or NovaSeq (2x150 bp). As for how the authors treated the data: Demultiplexing of reads and collapsing into UMI consensus sequences were performed with MIGEC, and V(D)J alignment was carried out with MiXCR. Vaccine-responding clonotypes were defined with edgeR using replicate PBMC samples, requiring FDR below 0.01 and a log2 fold change above 5 up to day 15. Each bulk clonotype received a CD4 or CD8 identity based on whether the sequenced CD4 or CD8 repertoire contained that clonotype at higher abundance. In TCRdb, the public reads were trimmed at Q25 with fastp and aligned with MiXCR, with productive beta chains retained. Each CDR3 protein gets just one entry, which takes the most common genes and DNA from the rows behind it. These V and J calls originate from TCRdb's pipeline instead of the authors' own analysis. The sample has hundreds of thousands of distinct CDR3 sequences on record, approximately 4% of them singletons. Jointly, the top ten make up around 25% of the sample.

This receptor chain uses TRBV14 and TRBJ2-3; TRBD2 is a weak D gene call, 6 bases matching. The sequence came from a man aged 18-30 years who received the YFV17D yellow fever vaccine. The sample in question was PBMCs, obtained 5 days after the yellow fever booster vaccination. The CDR3 protein: CASCGTLNCTDTQYF. The nucleotide sequence reads TGTGCCAGCTGTGGGACTTTAAACTGCACAGATACGCAGTATTTT.